The 13 T cell receptor beta chains listed next were all sequenced from one sample in a study of early T cells in non-severe SARS-CoV-2 infection (dated by TCRdb to 2020 to 2023). Receptors were amplified or captured by 5' RACE. Sequencing was carried out with a NextSeq 500. The public reads were quality trimmed at Q25 with fastp and then assembled into clones with MiXCR by TCRdb, keeping productive beta chains. A single entry per CDR3 protein holds the most common genes and DNA from its merged rows. The sample records about 30,000 distinct CDR3 sequences, 5.2% of which are singletons. The ten largest clones take up 3.5% of the sample. The specimen was whole blood. These receptors were taken from an adult who was a healthcare worker with PCR-confirmed SARS-CoV-2 infection or an uninfected control (not recorded which).

This clonotype has at least ten counts. The V gene is TRBV27, the J gene TRBJ1-4; 10 bases align to TRBD1. CDR3 length: 14 residues. The ends lost 5 bases at V and 7 bases at J; junction bases unmatched: 4. Germline-derived CDR1 and CDR2 are MNHEY and SMNVEV (reference sequence). The CDR3 nucleotides read TGTGCCAGCAGTACGGGACAGGGGCTTGAAAAACTGTTTTTT. It translates to CASSTGQGLEKLFF.

The V and J genes are TRBV5-6 and TRBJ1-5; D ambiguous. Trimming removed 7 bases from V and 1 base from J, with 9 bases in between. CDR1 and CDR2 (germline): SGHDT, YYEEEE. The length of the CDR3 is 13 residues. CDR3: CASSTWSNQPQHF. In DNA, the CDR3 is TGTGCCAGCTCCACATGGAGCAATCAGCCCCAGCATTTT. The full variable domain, with the rest looked up from reference TRBV5-6 and TRBJ1-5, is DAGVTQSPTHLIKTRGQQVTLRCSPKSGHDTVSWYQQALGQGPQFIFQYYEEEERQRGNFPDRFSGHQFPNYSSELNVNALLLGDSALYLCASSTWSNQPQHFGDGTRLSIL.

In its sample, this clonotype was seen many times. The J gene is TRBJ2-7, the V gene TRBV4-2; 7 nucleotides line up with TRBD2. CDR1 is LGHNA, CDR2 YNFKEQ, per germline. The V segment lost 2 bases and the J segment 2 bases; nucleotides outside the gene matches: 6. The CDR3 has 15 residues. The CDR3, as DNA: TGTGCCAGCAGCCAACGGGGCGGGAGTCCCTACGAGCAGTACTTC. Amino acids: CASSQRGGSPYEQYF.

This sequence joins TRBV13 and TRBJ2-3, with D maybe TRBD1 (7 bases). CDR3 size: 15 residues. The V and J ends lost 4 bases and 6 bases respectively, with 17 bases between them. Germline CDR1 PRHDT, CDR2 FYEKMQ (reference sequence). CDR3 sequence (DNA): TGTGCCAGCAGCTCCAGGGGGGATCGTCTGGATACGCAGTATTTT. Its protein is CASSSRGDRLDTQYF.

This clonotype was seen more than once but under ten times. The V call is TRBV4-1, the J call TRBJ2-7; D remains unclear. This CDR3 region has 13 residues. From germline, CDR1 is MGHRA and CDR2 YSYEKL. Trimming removed 4 bases from V and 1 base from J, with 8 bases in between. The CDR3 loop is CASSPIGSYEQYF. Written as DNA, the CDR3 is TGCGCCAGCAGCCCGATAGGGTCCTACGAGCAGTACTTC.

The sample holds a few counts of this clonotype. The CDR3 nucleotides are TGTGCCAGCAGCTTACCTACCAGGGGGCGGGTTGAAGCTTTCTTT. Protein: CASSLPTRGRVEAFF. The chain carries TRBV11-2 and TRBJ1-1; 8 bases align to TRBD1. The CDR3 runs 15 residues. Germline values: CDR1 SGHAT, CDR2 FQNNGV. Trimming at V came to 2 bases and at J to 7 bases, leaving 9 bases not matched to a gene.

This clonotype was seen at least ten times. This rearrangement joins TRBV11-2 to TRBJ2-3, with 8 bases aligning to TRBD1. Germline V gene data show CDR1 as SGHAT and CDR2 as FQNNGV. Trimming cost V 3 bases and J 0 bases; bases outside gene matches: 2. This CDR3 is built from 15 residues. In DNA, the CDR3 is TGTGCCAGCAGCTTGCAGGGGGCGAGCACAGATACGCAGTATTTT. As protein: CASSLQGASTDTQYF.

This clonotype has ten or more counts. The chain carries TRBV27 and TRBJ2-2; 13 bases align to TRBD2. The CDR3 has 16 amino acids. The V gene's germline CDR1 is MNHEY and CDR2 SMNVEV (reference sequence). The trim removed 7 bases at V and 7 bases at J, leaving 9 bases unmatched. The CDR3 nucleotides are TGTGCCAGCACCCCTGGACTAGCGGGAGCAAACGGGGAGCTGTTTTTT. Its protein product is CASTPGLAGANGELFF.

This clonotype was detected many times. The chain joins TRBV6-2 or TRBV6-3 to TRBJ2-2; 8 bases fit TRBD1. This CDR3 contains 15 residues. V trimming: 6 bases; J trimming: 8 bases; junction bases outside the gene matches: 11. The germline V gene has CDR1 MNHEY and CDR2 SVGEGT. CDR3 sequence: CASRTGQVGGGELFF. The CDR3 DNA reads as TGTGCCAGCAGAACGGGACAGGTCGGTGGTGGGGAGCTGTTTTTT.

Many counts were recorded for this clonotype. The chain has TRBV28 and TRBJ2-3; 11 bases line up with TRBD2. Germline V gives CDR1 MDHEN, CDR2 SYDVKM. This CDR3 has 14 amino acids. The V gene end was trimmed by 8 bases and the J gene end by 4 bases; junction bases not matched to a gene: 5. Here the CDR3 DNA reads TGTGCCAGCGCCCTAGCGGGAGGCGCAGATACGCAGTATTTT. The encoded protein is CASALAGGADTQYF.

The rearrangement links TRBV7-8 to TRBJ2-2; D perhaps matches TRBD2 (6 bases). The CDR3 is 16 residues long. V lost 0 bases and J 5 bases, leaving 13 bases between the germline ends. From germline, CDR1 is SGHVS and CDR2 FQNEAQ. Here the CDR3 reads CASSLALGGDTGELFF. CDR3 DNA sequence: TGTGCCAGCAGCTTAGCGTTGGGGGGAGATACCGGGGAGCTGTTTTTT.

This clonotype was recorded many times. The chain employs TRBV5-4 and TRBJ2-7, with a weak D call TRBD2 (6 bases). CDR3 length: 15 amino acids. Trimming removed 4 bases from V and 4 bases from J, with 18 bases in between. Germline values: CDR1 SGHNT, CDR2 YYREEE (reference sequence). CDR3 protein: CASSLPGLDGYEQYF. In DNA, the CDR3 is TGTGCCAGCAGCCTACCGGGACTGGACGGTTACGAGCAGTACTTC.

The J gene is TRBJ2-5, the V gene TRBV12-5; D may correspond to TRBD1 or TRBD2 (5 bases each). Between the trimmed V and J ends, which lost 4 bases and 4 bases, there was a span of 10 bases. Germline CDR1 reads LGHNT; CDR2 reads FRNRAP. The CDR3 extends over 13 amino acids. The CDR3 nucleotides are TGTGCTAGTGGTTGGGACCGTGTAGAGACCCAGTACTTC. It translates to CASGWDRVETQYF. Drawing the rest from reference TRBV12-5 and TRBJ2-5, the complete variable domain is DARVTQTPRHKVTEMGQEVTMRCQPILGHNTVFWYRQTMMQGLELLAYFRNRAPLDDSGMPKDRFSAEMPDATLATLKIQPSEPRDSAVYFCASGWDRVETQYFGPGTRLLVL.